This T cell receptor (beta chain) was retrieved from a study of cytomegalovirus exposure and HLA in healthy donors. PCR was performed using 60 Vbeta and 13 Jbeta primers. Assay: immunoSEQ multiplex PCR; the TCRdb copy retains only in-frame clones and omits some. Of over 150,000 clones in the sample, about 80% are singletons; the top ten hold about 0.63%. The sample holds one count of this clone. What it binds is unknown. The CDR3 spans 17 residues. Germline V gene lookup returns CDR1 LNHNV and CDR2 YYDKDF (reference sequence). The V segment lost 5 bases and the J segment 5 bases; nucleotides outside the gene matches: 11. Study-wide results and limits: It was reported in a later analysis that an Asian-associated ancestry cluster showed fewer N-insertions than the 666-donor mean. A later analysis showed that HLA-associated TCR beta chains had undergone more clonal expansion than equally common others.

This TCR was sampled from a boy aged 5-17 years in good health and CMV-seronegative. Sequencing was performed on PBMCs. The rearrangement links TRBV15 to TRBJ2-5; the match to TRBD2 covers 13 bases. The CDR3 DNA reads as TGTGCCACCAGCCGACCGACCGGACTAGCGGGAGATGAGACCCAGTACTTC. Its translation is CATSRPTGLAGDETQYF.